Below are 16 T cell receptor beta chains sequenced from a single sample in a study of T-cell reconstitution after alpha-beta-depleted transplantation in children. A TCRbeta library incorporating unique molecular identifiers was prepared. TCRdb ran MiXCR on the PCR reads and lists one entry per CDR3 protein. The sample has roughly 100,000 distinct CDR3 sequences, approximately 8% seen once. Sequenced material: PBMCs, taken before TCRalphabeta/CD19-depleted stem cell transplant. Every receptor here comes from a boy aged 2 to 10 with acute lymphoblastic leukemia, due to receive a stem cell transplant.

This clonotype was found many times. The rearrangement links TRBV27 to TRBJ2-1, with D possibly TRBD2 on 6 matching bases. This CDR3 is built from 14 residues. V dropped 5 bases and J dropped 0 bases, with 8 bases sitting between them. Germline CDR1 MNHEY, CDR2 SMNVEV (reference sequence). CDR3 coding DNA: TGTGCCAGCAGTACCGGGGGCTCCTACAATGAGCAGTTCTTC. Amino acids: CASSTGGSYNEQFF.

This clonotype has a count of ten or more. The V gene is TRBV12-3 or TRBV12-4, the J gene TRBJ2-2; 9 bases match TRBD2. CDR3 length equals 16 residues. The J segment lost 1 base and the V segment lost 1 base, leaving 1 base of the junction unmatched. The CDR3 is CASSLGAGGNTGELFF. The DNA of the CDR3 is TGTGCCAGCAGTTTAGGAGCGGGGGGGAACACCGGGGAGCTGTTTTTT.

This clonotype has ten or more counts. The CDR3 sequence: CASSSARTGHAGADTQYF. The DNA of the CDR3 is TGTGCCAGCAGTTCGGCGAGGACAGGCCATGCAGGGGCAGATACGCAGTATTTT. The chain combines TRBV28 with TRBJ2-3; 7 nucleotides line up with TRBD1. The V and J ends lost 4 bases and 4 bases, in that order; junction bases with no gene match: 17. Germline CDR1 and CDR2: MDHEN and SYDVKM. The CDR3 covers 18 residues.

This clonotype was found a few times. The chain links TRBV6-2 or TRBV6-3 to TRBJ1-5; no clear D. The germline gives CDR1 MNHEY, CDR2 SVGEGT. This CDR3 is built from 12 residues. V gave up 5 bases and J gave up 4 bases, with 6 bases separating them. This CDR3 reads CASSTDNQPQHF. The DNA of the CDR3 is TGTGCCAGCAGTACCGATAATCAGCCCCAGCATTTT.

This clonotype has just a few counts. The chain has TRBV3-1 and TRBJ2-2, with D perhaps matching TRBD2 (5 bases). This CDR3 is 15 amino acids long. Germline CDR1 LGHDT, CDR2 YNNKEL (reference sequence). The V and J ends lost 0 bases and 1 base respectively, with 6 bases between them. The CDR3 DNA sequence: TGTGCCAGCAGCCAAGAGGGGAGGAACACCGGGGAGCTGTTTTTT. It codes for CASSQEGRNTGELFF.

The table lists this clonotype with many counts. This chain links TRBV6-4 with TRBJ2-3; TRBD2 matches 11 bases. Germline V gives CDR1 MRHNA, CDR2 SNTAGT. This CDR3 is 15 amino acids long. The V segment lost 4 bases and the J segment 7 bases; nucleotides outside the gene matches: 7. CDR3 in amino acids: CASSVATSGEHTQYF. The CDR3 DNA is TGTGCCAGCAGTGTGGCGACTAGCGGGGAACATACGCAGTATTTT.

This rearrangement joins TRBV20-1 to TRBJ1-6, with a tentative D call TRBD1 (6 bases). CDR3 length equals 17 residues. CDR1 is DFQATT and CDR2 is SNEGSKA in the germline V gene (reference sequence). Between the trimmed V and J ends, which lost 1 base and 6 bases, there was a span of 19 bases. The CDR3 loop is CSARGVLAGRGNSPLHF. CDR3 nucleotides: TGCAGTGCTAGAGGGGTGTTAGCGGGCAGGGGTAATTCACCCCTCCACTTT.

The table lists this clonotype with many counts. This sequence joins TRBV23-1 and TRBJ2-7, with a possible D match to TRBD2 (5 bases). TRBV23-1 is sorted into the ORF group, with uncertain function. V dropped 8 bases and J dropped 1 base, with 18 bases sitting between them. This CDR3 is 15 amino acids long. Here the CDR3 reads CASSPNERVSYEQYF. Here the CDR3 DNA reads TGCGCCAGCTCACCGAACGAGAGGGTTTCCTACGAGCAGTACTTC.

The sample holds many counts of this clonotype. This chain's CDR3 is CASSSTRQGAHEQYF. CDR3 DNA sequence: TGTGCCAGCAGTTCGACCAGACAGGGGGCCCACGAGCAGTACTTC. V is TRBV12-3 or TRBV12-4 and J is TRBJ2-7; 10 positions agree with TRBD1. V lost 4 bases, J lost 5 bases, and 8 bases stayed unmatched. The CDR3 extends over 15 amino acids.

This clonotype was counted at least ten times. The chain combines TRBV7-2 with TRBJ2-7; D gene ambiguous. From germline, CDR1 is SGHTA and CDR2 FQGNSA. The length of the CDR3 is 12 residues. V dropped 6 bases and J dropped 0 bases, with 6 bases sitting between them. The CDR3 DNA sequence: TGTGCCAGCAGTTTGTGCTCCTACGAGCAGTACTTC. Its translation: CASSLCSYEQYF.

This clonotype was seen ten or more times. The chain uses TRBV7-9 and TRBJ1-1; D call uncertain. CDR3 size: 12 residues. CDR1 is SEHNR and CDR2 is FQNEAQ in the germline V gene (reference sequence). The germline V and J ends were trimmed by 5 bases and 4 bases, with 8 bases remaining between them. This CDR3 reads CASSQISTEAFF. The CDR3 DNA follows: TGTGCCAGCAGCCAGATAAGCACTGAAGCTTTCTTT. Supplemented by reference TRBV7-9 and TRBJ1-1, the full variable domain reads DTGVSQNPRHKITKRGQNVTFRCDPISEHNRLYWYRQTLGQGPEFLTYFQNEAQLEKSRLLSDRFSAERPKGSFSTLEIQRTEQGDSAMYLCASSQISTEAFFGQGTRLTVV.

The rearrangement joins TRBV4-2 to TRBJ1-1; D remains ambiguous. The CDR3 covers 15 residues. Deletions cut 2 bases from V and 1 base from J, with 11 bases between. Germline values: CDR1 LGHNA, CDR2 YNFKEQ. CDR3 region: CASSQFLLENTEAFF. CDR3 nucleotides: TGTGCCAGCAGCCAATTCCTACTCGAGAACACTGAAGCTTTCTTT.

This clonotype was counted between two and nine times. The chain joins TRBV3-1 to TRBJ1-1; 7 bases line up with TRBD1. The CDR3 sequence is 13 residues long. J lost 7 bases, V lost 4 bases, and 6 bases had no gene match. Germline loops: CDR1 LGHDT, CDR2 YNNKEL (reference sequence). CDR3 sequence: CASSPIRQGEAFF. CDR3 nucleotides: TGTGCCAGCAGCCCAATTCGACAGGGTGAAGCTTTCTTT.

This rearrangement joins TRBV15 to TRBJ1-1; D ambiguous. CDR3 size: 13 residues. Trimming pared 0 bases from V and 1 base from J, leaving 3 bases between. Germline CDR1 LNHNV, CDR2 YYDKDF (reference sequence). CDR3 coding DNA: TGTGCCACCAGCAGAGACAGGAACACTGAAGCTTTCTTT. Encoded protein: CATSRDRNTEAFF.

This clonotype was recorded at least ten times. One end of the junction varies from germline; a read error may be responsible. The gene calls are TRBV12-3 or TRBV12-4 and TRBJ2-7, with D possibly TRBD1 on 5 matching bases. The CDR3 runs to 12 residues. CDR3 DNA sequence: TGTGCCAGCAGCTCAGGGTTTGCGTCCAAGGACTTC. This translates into CASSSGFASKDF.

DNA of the CDR3: TGCAGTGCTAGGGTGGACAGGGACAACTATGGCTACACCTTC. This sequence encodes CSARVDRDNYGYTF. The rearrangement uses TRBV20-1 and TRBJ1-2, with 8 nucleotides matching TRBD1. The germline V gene encodes CDR1 DFQATT and CDR2 SNEGSKA (reference sequence). Trimming took 3 bases from V and 2 from J; bases not matched to a gene: 5. This CDR3 has 14 residues.